These 22 T cell receptor beta chains originate from one sample sequenced in a study of cytomegalovirus exposure and HLA in healthy donors. The study ran its PCR with 60 Vbeta and 13 Jbeta primers. Assay: immunoSEQ multiplex PCR; the TCRdb copy retains only in-frame clones and omits some. This table has some 150,000 clones, roughly 80% appearing once. Material for sequencing was PBMCs. These receptors were obtained from a woman between 18 and 29 years old in good health and CMV-seronegative.

The V and J genes are TRBV7-9 and TRBJ2-7; D remains unclear. V dropped 6 bases and J dropped 5 bases, with 14 bases sitting between them. Germline V gives CDR1 SEHNR, CDR2 FQNEAQ (reference sequence). This CDR3 region has 13 residues. The CDR3 DNA follows: TGTGCCAGCAGGGGCGCTCTAAATGACGAGCAGTACTTC. Protein: CASRGALNDEQYF.

V is TRBV5-6 and J is TRBJ2-1; possible D gene TRBD2, 5 bases. Trimming cost V 6 bases and J 6 bases, with 13 bases left between them. This CDR3 has 13 residues. In germline, CDR1 is SGHDT, CDR2 YYEEEE. The CDR3 DNA is TGTGCCAGCAACCGACGGGGTCCCAATGAGCAGTTCTTC. Translated, it gives CASNRRGPNEQFF.

The chain couples TRBV6-8 to TRBJ2-4; D may be TRBD1 (6 bases). V was cut by 2 bases and J by 3 bases, with 14 bases left in between. Per the germline V gene, CDR1 is MNHGY and CDR2 is SAAAGT. This CDR3 has 16 residues. CDR3 in amino acids: CASSYPMTGLKNIQYF. In nucleotides, the CDR3 is TGTGCCAGCAGTTACCCCATGACAGGCCTCAAAAACATTCAGTACTTC.

The V and J genes are TRBV4-1 and TRBJ2-7, with D unclear. The V and J ends lost 0 bases and 4 bases respectively, with 10 bases between them. The CDR3 extends over 14 amino acids. Germline V gene lookup returns CDR1 MGHRA and CDR2 YSYEKL. The CDR3 coding sequence is TGCGCCAGCAGCCAAGATTACACCAAGTACGAGCAGTACTTC. Translated, it gives CASSQDYTKYEQYF.

The DNA for the CDR3 is TGTGCCAGCAGCTTACATGGACAGAGAGGTGACAATGAGCAGTTCTTC. This translates into CASSLHGQRGDNEQFF. The chain couples TRBV11-2 to TRBJ2-1; D might be TRBD1 (6 bases). The CDR3 extends over 16 amino acids. The germline V gene has CDR1 SGHAT and CDR2 FQNNGV. Trimming shortened V by 2 bases and J by 5 bases, and 16 bases separated the two germline ends.

This clone was recorded many times. The chain uses TRBV6-1 and TRBJ2-2, with 12 bases lining up with TRBD2. The V segment lost 1 base and the J segment 6 bases; nucleotides outside the gene matches: 0. The germline V gene encodes CDR1 MNHNS and CDR2 SASEGT. The length of the CDR3 is 15 residues. The CDR3 spells CASSEGLAGAGELFF. Here the CDR3 DNA reads TGTGCCAGCAGTGAAGGACTAGCGGGAGCCGGGGAGCTGTTTTTT.

The chain is built from TRBV18 and TRBJ2-3; 13 bases map to TRBD2. The ends lost 4 bases at V and 0 bases at J; junction bases unmatched: 7. Germline-derived CDR1 and CDR2 are KGHSH and LQKENI. The CDR3 length is 18 residues. For the CDR3, the DNA is TGTGCCAGCTCACGCCGGACTAGCGGGGGATCTAGCACAGATACGCAGTATTTT. Its translation: CASSRRTSGGSSTDTQYF.

V gene TRBV5-5 combines with J gene TRBJ2-5, with D unclear. The germline V gene encodes CDR1 SGHKS and CDR2 YYEKEE (reference sequence). V was shortened by 3 bases and J by 11 bases, with 14 bases between the two germline ends. This CDR3 comprises 12 residues. The chain's CDR3 is CASSSLKTEQYF. The CDR3 region has the DNA TGTGCCAGCAGCTCCCTTAAAACAGAGCAGTACTTC.

This clone was counted a few times. The chain links TRBV4-2 to TRBJ2-7; 11 positions agree with TRBD2. With 0 bases clipped from V and 4 bases from J, the junction kept 2 bases outside the gene matches. This CDR3 region has 15 residues. In germline, CDR1 is LGHNA, CDR2 YNFKEQ. The CDR3 is CASSQDGTSGYEQYF. CDR3 DNA sequence: TGTGCCAGCAGCCAAGACGGGACTAGCGGTTACGAGCAGTACTTC.

The chain carries TRBV2 and TRBJ2-1; 7 bases line up with TRBD2. This CDR3 spans 12 amino acids. CDR1 is SNHLY, CDR2 FYNNEI, per germline. After removal of 9 bases from V and 5 bases from J, the junction contained 4 bases not matched to a gene. The chain's CDR3 is CARSGNDNEQFF. CDR3 nucleotides: TGTGCCAGGAGCGGGAATGACAATGAGCAGTTCTTC. Drawing the rest from reference TRBV2 and TRBJ2-1, the complete variable domain is EPEVTQTPSHQVTQMGQEVILRCVPISNHLYFYWYRQILGQKVEFLVSFYNNEISEKSEIFDDQFSVERPDGSNFTLKIRSTKLEDSAMYFCARSGNDNEQFFGPGTRLTVL.

This clone was observed a single time. The rearrangement uses TRBV21-1 and TRBJ2-5; the table's D call of TRBD2 was not tested on the DNA. TRBV21-1 is marked as a pseudogene. The CDR3 length is 17 residues. CDR3 loop: CASSKLGLDCIQETQYF. As DNA, the CDR3 is TGTGCCAGCAGCAAACTGGGTCTGGACTGTATTCAAGAGACCCAGTACTTC.

The rearrangement uses TRBV27 and TRBJ2-7; tentative D call: TRBD1 (8 bases). The CDR3 runs to 15 residues. The germline gives CDR1 MNHEY, CDR2 SMNVEV (reference sequence). Trimming shortened V by 2 bases and J by 5 bases, and 16 bases separated the two germline ends. The CDR3 here is CASSLNDRGGHEQYF. The CDR3 DNA follows: TGTGCCAGCAGTTTAAACGACAGGGGAGGGCACGAGCAGTACTTC.

This clone showed up just once. The gene calls are TRBV20-1 and TRBJ2-7; tentative D call: TRBD2 (6 bases). The CDR3 loop spans 11 amino acids. The germline V and J ends were trimmed by 3 bases and 6 bases, with 9 bases remaining between them. Germline V lookup: CDR1 DFQATT, CDR2 SNEGSKA (reference sequence). The chain's CDR3 is CSASGGGEQYF. The CDR3 nucleotides are TGCAGTGCTAGTGGGGGAGGCGAGCAGTACTTC.

CDR3 region: CASSTPGQGLNNEQFF. CDR3 nucleotide sequence: TGTGCCAGCAGCACCCCGGGACAGGGTTTAAACAATGAGCAGTTCTTC. J is TRBJ2-1 and V is TRBV21-1; TRBD1, the D gene given by the table, was not confirmed from the DNA. TRBV21-1 is labeled a pseudogene. The CDR3 has 16 amino acids.

This clone was recorded only once. The chain combines TRBV14 with TRBJ2-5; maybe TRBD1 (6 bases). The CDR3 spans 15 residues. CDR1 SGHDN and CDR2 FVKESK come from the germline V gene. V was trimmed by 0 bases and J by 1 base, leaving 9 bases between them. CDR3: CASSQDGQLQETQYF. CDR3 sequence (DNA): TGTGCCAGCAGCCAAGACGGACAGCTCCAAGAGACCCAGTACTTC.

The chain couples TRBV6-5 to TRBJ2-1; 8 nucleotides align to TRBD2. This CDR3 comprises 15 residues. CDR1 and CDR2 from the germline V gene are MNHEY and SVGAGI. V was clipped by 2 bases and J by 6 bases; unmatched bases: 6. CDR3 nucleotides: TGTGCCAGCAGTTACGGGGCGGGAGGCCCCAATGAGCAGTTCTTC. Residues: CASSYGAGGPNEQFF.

There are a few counts of this clone. The rearrangement joins TRBV9 to TRBJ1-2, with 7 bases that match TRBD1. There are 15 residues in the CDR3. V shed 4 bases and J 3 bases; nucleotides not matched to a gene: 9. Per germline, CDR1 SGDLS and CDR2 YYNGEE. CDR3 amino acids: CASSHTGAADYGYTF. CDR3 coding DNA: TGTGCCAGCAGCCATACAGGGGCAGCTGACTATGGCTACACCTTC.

The chain combines TRBV19 with TRBJ2-1; D possibly corresponds to TRBD1 (7 bases). The CDR3 runs 15 residues. V was trimmed by 3 bases and J by 7 bases, leaving 16 bases between them. Germline CDR1 is LNHDA and CDR2 is SQIVND (reference sequence). This chain's CDR3 is CASSIKAGGYNEQFF. The CDR3 coding sequence is TGTGCCAGTAGTATTAAGGCAGGGGGGTATAATGAGCAGTTCTTC.

The V call is TRBV5-1, the J call TRBJ2-7, with D perhaps TRBD1 (5 bases). Germline loops: CDR1 SGHRS, CDR2 YFSETQ. This CDR3 comprises 15 residues. V was clipped by 4 bases and J by 3 bases, with 17 bases between them. In DNA, the CDR3 is TGCGCCAGCAGCCCCAGGGTGTTCCCCGACTACGAGCAGTACTTC. It encodes CASSPRVFPDYEQYF. The full variable domain, in which reference TRBV5-1 and TRBJ2-7 provide the parts outside the CDR3, is KAGVTQTPRYLIKTRGQQVTLSCSPISGHRSVSWYQQTPGQGLQFLFEYFSETQRNKGNFPGRFSGRQFSNSRSEMNVSTLELGDSALYLCASSPRVFPDYEQYFGPGTRLTVT.

The CDR3 region is CASSEGPTGSERKQFF. The CDR3 nucleotides are TGTGCCAGCAGTGAAGGCCCGACAGGTTCAGAAAGAAAGCAGTTCTTC. The V call is TRBV6-4, the J call TRBJ2-1; TRBD1 might be the D (6 bases). V dropped 3 bases and J dropped 11 bases, with 23 bases sitting between them. The CDR3 is made up of 16 amino acids. Germline V CDR1 and CDR2: MRHNA, SNTAGT.

This clone has only a few counts. The chain is built from TRBV14 and TRBJ2-3; D gene ambiguous. The germline CDR1 and CDR2 sequences are SGHDN and FVKESK. Trimming took off 8 bases at V and 1 base at J, with 16 bases between the two ends. This CDR3 region has 15 residues. CDR3 sequence: CASSPIRGRTDTQYF. The CDR3 coding sequence is TGTGCCAGCTCCCCCATACGAGGCCGCACAGATACGCAGTATTTT. The variable domain in full, with the rest retrieved from reference TRBV14 and TRBJ2-3, is EAGVTQFPSHSVIEKGQTVTLRCDPISGHDNLYWYRRVMGKEIKFLLHFVKESKQDESGMPNNRFLAERTGGTYSTLKVQPAELEDSGVYFCASSPIRGRTDTQYFGPGTRLTVL.

The chain couples TRBV28 to TRBJ1-2, with D unclear. The length of the CDR3 is 13 residues. Trimming left V 5 bases short and J 4 bases short, with 11 bases between. The germline gives CDR1 MDHEN, CDR2 SYDVKM. CDR3 bases: TGTGCCAGCAGTGTTGACAAACCCTATGGCTACACCTTC. As protein: CASSVDKPYGYTF.